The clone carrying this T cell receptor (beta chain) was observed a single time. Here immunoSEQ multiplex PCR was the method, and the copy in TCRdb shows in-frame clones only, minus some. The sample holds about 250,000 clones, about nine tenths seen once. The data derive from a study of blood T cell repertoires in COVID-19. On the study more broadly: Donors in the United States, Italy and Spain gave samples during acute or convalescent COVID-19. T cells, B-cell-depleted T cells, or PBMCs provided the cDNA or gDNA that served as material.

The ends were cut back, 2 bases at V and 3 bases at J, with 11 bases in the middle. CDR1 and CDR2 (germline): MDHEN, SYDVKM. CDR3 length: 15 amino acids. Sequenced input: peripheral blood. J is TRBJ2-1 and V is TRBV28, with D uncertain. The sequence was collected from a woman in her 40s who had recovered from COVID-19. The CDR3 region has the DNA TGTGCCAGCAGTTTAGGGTCAGACAACTACAATGAGCAGTTCTTC. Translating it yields CASSLGSDNYNEQFF.